This is a list of T cell receptor beta chains from one sample in a study of low-dose radiotherapy and immunotherapy resistance in tumors. MiXCR, run by TCRdb on the reads, gives a single entry per CDR3 protein. The profile shows tens of thousands of distinct CDR3 sequences, about 10% of them singletons. Specimen: PBMCs, collected before treatment. These receptors originate from a female donor with ovarian cancer. Each CDR3 is given with its conserved first and last residue.

TRBV6-2/TRBV6-3,16,CASSQTGTGRFGGYTF
TRBV1,16,CTTKSNYRDTAYEQYF
TRBV5-1,18,CASSLAYRGLAYNSPLHF
TRBV7-2,14,CASNLDGSNQPQHF
TRBV2,15,CASSRDRDTFYEQYF
TRBV6-2/TRBV6-3,14,CASRETGGGETQYF
TRBV9,17,CASSVVASGGKYNEQFF
TRBV30,14,CAWSVRRANQPQHF
TRBV5-1,16,CASSLEAGGSYNEQFF
TRBV4-1,15,CASSQASLGIGGQFF
TRBV6-2/TRBV6-3,17,CASSEPSGRRLGYGYTF
TRBV12-3/TRBV12-4,15,CASSLQGVAKNIQYF
TRBV23-1,16,CASSRSGTVPQETQYF
TRBV7-8,15,CASSLDGQGHNEQFF
TRBV12-3/TRBV12-4,15,CASSAGQVRKWGYTF
TRBV2,13,CASSGRGRYEQYF
TRBV30,14,CAWSTSGKSYEQFF
TRBV5-3,14,CASSLVGGNSPLHF
TRBV20-1,13,CSARQGGAYEQYF
TRBV5-1,14,CASSLGAPYNEQFF
TRBV4-2,15,CASSQGVPLFEPQHF
TRBV7-9,17,CASSGTYSGVSGNTIYF
TRBV10-3,18,CAISDSGSPTRGTGELFF
TRBV29-1,13,CSVVWDGSQPQHF
TRBV6-5,15,CASSYYTGSGNTIYF
TRBV18,14,CASSPSGLWYEQYF
TRBV5-6,16,CASSLGGSGVGQPQHF
TRBV28,16,CASSPRDISTNEKLFF
TRBV30,13,CAWIGQRGTEAFF
TRBV5-1,14,CASSIRQGPYEQYF
TRBV12-3/TRBV12-4,13,CASSFRDNQPQHF
TRBV4-1,14,CASSQGQKQETQYF
TRBV2,14,CASSNSQVNEKLFF
TRBV2,13,CASSRVPVNEQYF
TRBV24-1,16,CATSDSGQGRTYEQYF
TRBV11-3,15,CASSPTSVSGNTQYF
TRBV12-3/TRBV12-4,17,CASSSWTSGSSGDTQYF